The entry below gives a single TCR beta chain sequence along with its context. Method: immunoSEQ multiplex PCR; TCRdb's copy keeps in-frame clones and lacks some. The repertoire has approximately 26,000 clones, 89% of them found once; the top ten carry over 1%. This CDR3 comprises 19 residues. The ends were cut back, 1 base at V and 8 bases at J, with 27 bases in the middle. The germline CDR1 and CDR2 sequences are MNHEY and SVGEGT. These data come from a study of T cell responses to AZD1222 COVID-19 vaccine. The chain is built from TRBV6-2 or TRBV6-3 and TRBJ1-5; D is unresolved. Source: peripheral blood, taken on day 0 of AZD1222 vaccination. This TCR came from an adult in good health. The CDR3 loop reads CASSYFRVLSTRKMEPQHF. The CDR3 DNA follows: TGTGCCAGCAGTTACTTTCGTGTTCTTAGTACTAGGAAGATGGAGCCCCAGCATTTT.